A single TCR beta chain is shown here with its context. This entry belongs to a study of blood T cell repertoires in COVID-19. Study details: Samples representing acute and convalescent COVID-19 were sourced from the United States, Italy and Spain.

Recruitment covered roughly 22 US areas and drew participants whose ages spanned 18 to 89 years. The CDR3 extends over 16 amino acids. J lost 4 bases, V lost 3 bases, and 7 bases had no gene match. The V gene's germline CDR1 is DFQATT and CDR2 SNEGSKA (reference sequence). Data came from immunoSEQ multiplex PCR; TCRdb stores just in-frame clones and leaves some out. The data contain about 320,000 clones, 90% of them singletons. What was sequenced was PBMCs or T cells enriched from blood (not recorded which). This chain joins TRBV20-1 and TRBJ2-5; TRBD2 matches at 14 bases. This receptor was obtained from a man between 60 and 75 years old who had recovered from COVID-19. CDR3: CSASTGLAGGRETQYF. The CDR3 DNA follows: TGCAGTGCTAGTACCGGACTAGCGGGAGGTCGAGAGACCCAGTACTTC.